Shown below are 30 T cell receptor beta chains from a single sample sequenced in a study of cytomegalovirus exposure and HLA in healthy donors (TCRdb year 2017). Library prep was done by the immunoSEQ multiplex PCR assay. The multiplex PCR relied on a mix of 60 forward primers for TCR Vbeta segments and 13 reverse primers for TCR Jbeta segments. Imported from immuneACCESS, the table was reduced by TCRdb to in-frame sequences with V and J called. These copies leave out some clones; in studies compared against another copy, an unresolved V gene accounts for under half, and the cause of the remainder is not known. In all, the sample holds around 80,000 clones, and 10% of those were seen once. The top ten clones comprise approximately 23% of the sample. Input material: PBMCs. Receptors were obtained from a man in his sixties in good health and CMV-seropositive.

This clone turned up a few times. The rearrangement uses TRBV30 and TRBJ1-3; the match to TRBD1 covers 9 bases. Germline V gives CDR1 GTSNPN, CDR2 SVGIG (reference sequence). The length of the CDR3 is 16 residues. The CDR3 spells CACGAGTGPWGNTIYF. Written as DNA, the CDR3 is TGTGCTTGTGGGGCCGGGACAGGGCCGTGGGGAAACACCATATATTTT.

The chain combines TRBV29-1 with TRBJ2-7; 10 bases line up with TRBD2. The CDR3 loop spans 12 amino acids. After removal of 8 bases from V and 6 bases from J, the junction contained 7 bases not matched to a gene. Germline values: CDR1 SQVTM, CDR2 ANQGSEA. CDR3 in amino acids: CSFRVAGGEQYF. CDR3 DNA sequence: TGCAGCTTTCGGGTAGCGGGAGGCGAGCAGTACTTC.

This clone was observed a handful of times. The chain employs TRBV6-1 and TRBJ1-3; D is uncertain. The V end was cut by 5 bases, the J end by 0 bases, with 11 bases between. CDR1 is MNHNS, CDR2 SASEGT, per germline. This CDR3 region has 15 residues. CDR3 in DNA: TGTGCCAGCAGTAACAGCTTCGTCTCTGGAAACACCATATATTTT. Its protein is CASSNSFVSGNTIYF.

CDR3 in DNA: TGTGCCAGTAGTATGGAGGTAGAAGAGACCCAGTACTTC. Translated, it gives CASSMEVEETQYF. The chain combines TRBV19 with TRBJ2-5, with D possibly matching TRBD2 (5 bases). Germline V gene sequence: CDR1 LNHDA, CDR2 SQIVND (reference sequence). The CDR3 has 13 amino acids. V was trimmed by 3 bases and J by 3 bases, leaving 8 bases between them.

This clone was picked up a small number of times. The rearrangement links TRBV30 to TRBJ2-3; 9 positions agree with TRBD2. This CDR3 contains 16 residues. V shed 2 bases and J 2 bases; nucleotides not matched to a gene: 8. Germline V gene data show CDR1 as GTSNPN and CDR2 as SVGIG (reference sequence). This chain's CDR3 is CAWSPPTSGTTDTQYF. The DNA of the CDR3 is TGTGCCTGGAGTCCCCCGACTAGCGGTACCACAGATACGCAGTATTTT.

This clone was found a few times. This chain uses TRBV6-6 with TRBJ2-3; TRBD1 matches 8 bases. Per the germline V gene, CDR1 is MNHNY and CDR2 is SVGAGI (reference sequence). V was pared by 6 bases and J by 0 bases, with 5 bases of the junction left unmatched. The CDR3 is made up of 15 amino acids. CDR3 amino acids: CASSTGQGSTDTQYF. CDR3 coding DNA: TGTGCCAGCAGCACCGGACAGGGTAGCACAGATACGCAGTATTTT.

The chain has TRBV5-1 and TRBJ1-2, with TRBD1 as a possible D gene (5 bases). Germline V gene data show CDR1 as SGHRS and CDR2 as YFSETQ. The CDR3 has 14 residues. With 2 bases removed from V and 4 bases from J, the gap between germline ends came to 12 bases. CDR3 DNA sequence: TGCGCCAGCAGCTTTACAGGATCATCCTATGGCTACACCTTC. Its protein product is CASSFTGSSYGYTF.

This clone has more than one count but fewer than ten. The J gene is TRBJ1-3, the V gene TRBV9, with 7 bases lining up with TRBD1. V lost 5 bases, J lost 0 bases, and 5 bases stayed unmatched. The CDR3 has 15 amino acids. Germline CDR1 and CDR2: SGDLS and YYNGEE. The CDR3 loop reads CASSQRQGSGNTIYF. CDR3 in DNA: TGTGCCAGCAGTCAAAGACAGGGCTCTGGAAACACCATATATTTT.

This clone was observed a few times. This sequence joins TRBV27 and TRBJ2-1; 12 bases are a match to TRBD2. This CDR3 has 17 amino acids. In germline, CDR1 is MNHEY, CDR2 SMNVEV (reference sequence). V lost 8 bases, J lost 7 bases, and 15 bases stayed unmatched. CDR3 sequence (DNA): TGTGCCAGCGCCAAAAGGACTAGCGGGGCCCATGGGAATGAGCAGTTCTTC. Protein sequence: CASAKRTSGAHGNEQFF.

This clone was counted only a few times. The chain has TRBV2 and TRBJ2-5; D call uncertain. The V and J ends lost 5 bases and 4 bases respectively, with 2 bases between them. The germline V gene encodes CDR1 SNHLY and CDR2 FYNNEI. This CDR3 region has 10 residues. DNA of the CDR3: TGTGCCAGCAGTCTAGAGACCCAGTACTTC. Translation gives CASSLETQYF.

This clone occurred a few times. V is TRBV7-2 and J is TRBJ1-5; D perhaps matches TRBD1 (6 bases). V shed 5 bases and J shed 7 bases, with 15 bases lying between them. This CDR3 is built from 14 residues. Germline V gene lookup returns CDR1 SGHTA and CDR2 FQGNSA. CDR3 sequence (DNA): TGTGCCAGCAGCCCGCAGGGGCTGGGACAGCCCCAGCATTTT. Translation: CASSPQGLGQPQHF.

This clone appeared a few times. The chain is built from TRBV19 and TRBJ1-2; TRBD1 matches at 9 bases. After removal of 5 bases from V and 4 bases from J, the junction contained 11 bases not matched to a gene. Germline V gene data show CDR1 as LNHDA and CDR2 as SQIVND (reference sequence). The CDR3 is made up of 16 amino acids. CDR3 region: CASSLQGAITGYGYTF. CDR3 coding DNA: TGTGCCAGTAGTTTACAGGGGGCAATTACAGGCTATGGCTACACCTTC.

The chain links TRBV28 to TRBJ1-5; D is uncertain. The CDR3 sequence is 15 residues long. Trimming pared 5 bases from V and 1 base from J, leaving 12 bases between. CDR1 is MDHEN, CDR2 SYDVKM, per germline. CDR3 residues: CASSPPSWSNQPQHF. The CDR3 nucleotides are TGTGCCAGCAGTCCCCCTAGCTGGAGCAATCAGCCCCAGCATTTT.

CDR3 bases: TGTGCCAGCAGCTTATCGGGCAGGGGTGGCAATCAGCCCCAGCATTTT. Protein: CASSLSGRGGNQPQHF. V gene TRBV7-6 combines with J gene TRBJ1-5, with D possibly matching TRBD1 (6 bases). This CDR3 region has 16 residues. Trimming stripped 2 bases from V and 2 bases from J, with 13 bases between. The V gene's germline CDR1 is SGHVS and CDR2 FNYEAQ.

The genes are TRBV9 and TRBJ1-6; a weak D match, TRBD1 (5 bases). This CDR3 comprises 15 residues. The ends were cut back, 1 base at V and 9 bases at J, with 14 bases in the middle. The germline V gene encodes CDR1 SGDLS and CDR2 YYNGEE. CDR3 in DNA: TGTGCCAGCAGCGTATATGCAGGGTCGGGTTCACCCCTCCACTTT. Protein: CASSVYAGSGSPLHF.

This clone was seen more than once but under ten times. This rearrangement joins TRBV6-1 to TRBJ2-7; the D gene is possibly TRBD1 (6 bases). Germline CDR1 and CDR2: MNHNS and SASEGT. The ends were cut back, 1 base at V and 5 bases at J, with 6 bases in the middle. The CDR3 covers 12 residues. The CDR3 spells CASSEEGDEQYF. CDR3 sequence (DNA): TGTGCCAGCAGTGAAGAGGGGGACGAGCAGTACTTC.

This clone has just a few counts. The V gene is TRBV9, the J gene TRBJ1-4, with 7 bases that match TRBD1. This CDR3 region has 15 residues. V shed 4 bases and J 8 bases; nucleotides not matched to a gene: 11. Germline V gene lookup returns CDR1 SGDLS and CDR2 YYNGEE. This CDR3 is CASSPTGWGKEKLFF. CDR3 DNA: TGTGCCAGCAGCCCGACAGGGTGGGGAAAAGAAAAACTGTTTTTT.

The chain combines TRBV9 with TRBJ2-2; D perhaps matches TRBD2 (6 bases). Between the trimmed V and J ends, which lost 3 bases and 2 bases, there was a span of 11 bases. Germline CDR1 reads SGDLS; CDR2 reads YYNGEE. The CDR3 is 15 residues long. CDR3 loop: CASSAGTSNTGELFF. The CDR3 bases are TGTGCCAGCAGCGCCGGGACTTCAAACACCGGGGAGCTGTTTTTT.

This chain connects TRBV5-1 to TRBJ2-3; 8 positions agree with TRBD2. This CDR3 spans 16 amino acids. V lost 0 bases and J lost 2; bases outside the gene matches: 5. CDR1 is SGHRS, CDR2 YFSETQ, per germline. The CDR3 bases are TGCGCCAGCAGCTTGGGTGGTAGCGGGGTCACAGATACGCAGTATTTT. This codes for CASSLGGSGVTDTQYF.

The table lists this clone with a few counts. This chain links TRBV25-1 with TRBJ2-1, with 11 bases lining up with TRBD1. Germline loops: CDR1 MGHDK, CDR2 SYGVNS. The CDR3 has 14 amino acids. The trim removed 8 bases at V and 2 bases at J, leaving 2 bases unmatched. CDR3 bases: TGTGCCAGCCAGGGACAGGGGGCCTACAATGAGCAGTTCTTC. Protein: CASQGQGAYNEQFF.

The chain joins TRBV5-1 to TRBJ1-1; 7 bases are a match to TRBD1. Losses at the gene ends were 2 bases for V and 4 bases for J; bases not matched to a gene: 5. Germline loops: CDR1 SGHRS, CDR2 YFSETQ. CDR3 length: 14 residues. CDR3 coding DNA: TGCGCCAGCAGCTTTCGGGACAGCCTCACTGAAGCTTTCTTT. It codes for CASSFRDSLTEAFF.

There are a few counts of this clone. DNA for the CDR3: TGTGCCAGCAGTTTATCGACAGGGACCCTTCCACAGCCCCAGCATTTT. Translated: CASSLSTGTLPQPQHF. The chain combines TRBV28 with TRBJ1-5; 7 bases are shared with TRBD1. V lost 1 base, J lost 7 bases, and 10 bases stayed unmatched. The CDR3 consists of 16 residues. Germline V gives CDR1 MDHEN, CDR2 SYDVKM.

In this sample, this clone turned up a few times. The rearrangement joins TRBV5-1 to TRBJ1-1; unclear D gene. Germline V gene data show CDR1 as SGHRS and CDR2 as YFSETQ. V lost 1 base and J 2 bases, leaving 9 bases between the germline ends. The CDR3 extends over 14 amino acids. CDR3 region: CASSLMESNTEAFF. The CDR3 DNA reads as TGCGCCAGCAGCTTGATGGAGTCCAACACTGAAGCTTTCTTT.

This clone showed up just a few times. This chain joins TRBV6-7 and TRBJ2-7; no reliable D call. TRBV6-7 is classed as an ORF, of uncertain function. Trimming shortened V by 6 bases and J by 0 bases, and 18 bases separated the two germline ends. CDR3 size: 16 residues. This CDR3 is CASSRTQCHSSYEQYF. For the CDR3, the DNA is TGTGCCAGCAGCCGTACTCAGTGTCACAGCTCCTACGAGCAGTACTTC.

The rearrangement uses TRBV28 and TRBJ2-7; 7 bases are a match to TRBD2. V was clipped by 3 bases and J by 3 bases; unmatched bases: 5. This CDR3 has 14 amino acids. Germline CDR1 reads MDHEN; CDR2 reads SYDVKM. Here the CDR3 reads CASSLTGRSYEQYF. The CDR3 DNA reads TGTGCCAGCAGTTTGACCGGGAGGAGCTACGAGCAGTACTTC.

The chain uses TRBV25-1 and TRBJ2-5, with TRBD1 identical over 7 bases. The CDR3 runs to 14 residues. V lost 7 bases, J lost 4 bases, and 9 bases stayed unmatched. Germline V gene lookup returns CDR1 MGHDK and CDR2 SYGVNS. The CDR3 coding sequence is TGTGCCAGCAAACGGGACAGCCCCCGAGAGACCCAGTACTTC. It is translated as CASKRDSPRETQYF.

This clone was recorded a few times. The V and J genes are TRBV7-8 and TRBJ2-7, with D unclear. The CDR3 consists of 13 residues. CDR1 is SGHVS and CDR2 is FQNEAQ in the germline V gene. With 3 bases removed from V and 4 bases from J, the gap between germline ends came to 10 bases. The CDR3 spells CASSLEIGYEQYF. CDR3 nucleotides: TGTGCCAGCAGCTTGGAAATCGGGTACGAGCAGTACTTC.

The CDR3 nucleotides are TGTGCCATCAAACCTCACGACGGGAGCATATCTGGGGCCAACGTCCTGACTTTC. Protein sequence: CAIKPHDGSISGANVLTF. The rearrangement joins TRBV10-3 to TRBJ2-6; D is perhaps TRBD2 (6 bases). Germline CDR1 reads ENHRY; CDR2 reads SYGVKD. V gave up 7 bases and J gave up 1 base, with 20 bases separating them. The CDR3 has 18 residues.

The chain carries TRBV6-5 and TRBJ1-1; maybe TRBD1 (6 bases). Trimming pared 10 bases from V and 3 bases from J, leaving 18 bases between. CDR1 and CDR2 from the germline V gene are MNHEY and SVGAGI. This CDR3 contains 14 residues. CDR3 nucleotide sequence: TGTGCCACCCATCGACAGGCGACAGACACTGAAGCTTTCTTT. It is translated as CATHRQATDTEAFF.

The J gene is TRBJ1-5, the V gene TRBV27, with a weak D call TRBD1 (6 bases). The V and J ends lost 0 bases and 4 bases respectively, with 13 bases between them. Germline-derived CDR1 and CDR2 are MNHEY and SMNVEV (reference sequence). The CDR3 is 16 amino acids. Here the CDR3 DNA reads TGTGCCAGCAGTTTATCCTGGACAGAAGAGAATCAGCCCCAGCATTTT. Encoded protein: CASSLSWTEENQPQHF.